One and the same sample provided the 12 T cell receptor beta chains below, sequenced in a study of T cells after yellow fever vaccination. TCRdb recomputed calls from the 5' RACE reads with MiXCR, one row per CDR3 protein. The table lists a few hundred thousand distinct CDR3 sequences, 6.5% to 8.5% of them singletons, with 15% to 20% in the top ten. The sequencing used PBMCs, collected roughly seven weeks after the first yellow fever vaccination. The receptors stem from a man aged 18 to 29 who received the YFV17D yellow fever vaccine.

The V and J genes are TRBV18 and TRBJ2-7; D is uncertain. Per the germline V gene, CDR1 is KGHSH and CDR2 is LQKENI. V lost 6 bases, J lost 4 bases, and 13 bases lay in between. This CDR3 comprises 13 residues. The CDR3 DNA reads TGTGCCAGCTCCCGCATGGCGACATACGAGCAGTACGTC. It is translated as CASSRMATYEQYV.

The CDR3 DNA reads as TGTGCCAGTAGTATAGATCGTGTCGAGCAGTACTTC. Residues: CASSIDRVEQYF. The chain uses TRBV19 and TRBJ2-7; no firm D call. The CDR3 contains 12 residues. V lost 0 bases, J lost 6 bases, and 6 bases lay in between. Germline CDR1 is LNHDA and CDR2 is SQIVND (reference sequence).

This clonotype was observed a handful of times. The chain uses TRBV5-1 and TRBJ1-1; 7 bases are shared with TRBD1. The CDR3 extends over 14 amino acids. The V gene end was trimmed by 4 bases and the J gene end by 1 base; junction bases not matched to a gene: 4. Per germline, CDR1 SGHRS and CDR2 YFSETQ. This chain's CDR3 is CASSITGENTEAFF. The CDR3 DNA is TGCGCCAGCAGCATAACAGGGGAGAACACTGAAGCTTTCTTT.

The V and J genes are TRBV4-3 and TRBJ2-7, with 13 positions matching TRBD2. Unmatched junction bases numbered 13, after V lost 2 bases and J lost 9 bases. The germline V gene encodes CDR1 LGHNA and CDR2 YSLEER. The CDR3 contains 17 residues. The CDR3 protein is CASSQSHAARTSGRQYF. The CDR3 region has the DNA TGCGCCAGCAGCCAAAGCCACGCAGCGAGGACTAGCGGGAGGCAGTACTTC.

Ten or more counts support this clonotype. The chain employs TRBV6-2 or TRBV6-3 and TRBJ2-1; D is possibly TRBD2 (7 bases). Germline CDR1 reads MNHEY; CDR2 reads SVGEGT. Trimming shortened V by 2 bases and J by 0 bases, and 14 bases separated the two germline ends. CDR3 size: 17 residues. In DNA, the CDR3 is TGTGCCAGCAGTTACGGCGGGGGCCTGAGCTCCTACAATGAGCAGTTCTTC. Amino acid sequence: CASSYGGGLSSYNEQFF.

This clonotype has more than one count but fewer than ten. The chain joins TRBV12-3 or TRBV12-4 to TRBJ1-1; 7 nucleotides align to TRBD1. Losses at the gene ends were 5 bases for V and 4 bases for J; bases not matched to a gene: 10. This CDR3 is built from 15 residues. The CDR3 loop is CASSPYTDRVTEAFF. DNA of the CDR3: TGTGCCAGCAGTCCGTATACAGACAGGGTCACTGAAGCTTTCTTT.

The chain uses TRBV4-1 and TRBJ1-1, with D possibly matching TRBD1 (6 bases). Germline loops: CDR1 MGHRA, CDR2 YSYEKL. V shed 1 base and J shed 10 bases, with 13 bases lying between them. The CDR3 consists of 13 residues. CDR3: CASSQATTGPAFF. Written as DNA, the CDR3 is TGCGCCAGCAGCCAAGCCACAACAGGGCCAGCTTTCTTT.

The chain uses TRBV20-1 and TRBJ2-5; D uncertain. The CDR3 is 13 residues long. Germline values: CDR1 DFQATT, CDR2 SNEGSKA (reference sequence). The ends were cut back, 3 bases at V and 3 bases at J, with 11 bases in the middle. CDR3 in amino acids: CSASAVAKETQYF. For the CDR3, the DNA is TGCAGTGCTAGCGCGGTTGCTAAAGAGACCCAGTACTTC.

CDR3 region: CATSPRRGRTRGNEQFF. The DNA for the CDR3 is TGTGCCACCAGTCCCCGCCGGGGCAGGACTAGGGGCAATGAGCAGTTCTTC. This sequence joins TRBV24-1 and TRBJ2-1, with 7 bases identical to TRBD2. V dropped 6 bases and J dropped 6; count of bases not matched to a gene: 16. Germline V gene lookup returns CDR1 KGHDR and CDR2 SFDVKD. This CDR3 has 17 residues.

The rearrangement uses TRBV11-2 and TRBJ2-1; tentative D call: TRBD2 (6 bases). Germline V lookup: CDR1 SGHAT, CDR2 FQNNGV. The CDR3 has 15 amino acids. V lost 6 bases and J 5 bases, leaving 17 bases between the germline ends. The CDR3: CASRFSGRADNEQFF. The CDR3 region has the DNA TGTGCCAGCAGATTTAGCGGTCGAGCGGACAATGAGCAGTTCTTC.

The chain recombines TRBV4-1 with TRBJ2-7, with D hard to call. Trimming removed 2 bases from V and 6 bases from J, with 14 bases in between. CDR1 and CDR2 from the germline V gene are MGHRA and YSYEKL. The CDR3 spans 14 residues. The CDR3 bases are TGCGCCAGCAGCCAAACAACTTTCCAGCTCGAGCAGTACTTC. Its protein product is CASSQTTFQLEQYF.

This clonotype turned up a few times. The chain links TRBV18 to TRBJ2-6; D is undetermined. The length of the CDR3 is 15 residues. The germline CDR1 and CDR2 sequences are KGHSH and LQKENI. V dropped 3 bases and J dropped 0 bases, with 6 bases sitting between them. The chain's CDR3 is CASSPGFSGANVLTF. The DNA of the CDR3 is TGTGCCAGCTCACCCGGTTTCTCTGGGGCCAACGTCCTGACTTTC.